The clone carrying this TCR beta chain was seen a few times. The data were taken from a study of low-dose radiotherapy and immunotherapy resistance in tumors. Looking at the study overall: The patients were given nivolumab 240 mg every two weeks and ipilimumab 1 mg/kg every six weeks, through an intravenous route.

Priming of first-strand cDNA relied on TRAV- and TRBV-specific primers (covering alpha and beta chains). TCR amplification used roughly 21 PCR cycles, a constant-region primer and a V-primer adapter. TCRdb independently ran MiXCR on the reads; one entry per CDR3 protein. The data show approximately 90,000 distinct CDR3 sequences, around 17% seen once. V was clipped by 6 bases and J by 3 bases, with 12 bases between them. Germline V gene lookup returns CDR1 MNHEY and CDR2 SVGEGT. The CDR3 spans 14 residues. This sample's time point: before trial treatment. Here the sequenced sample was PBMCs, taken before treatment. This clonotype was sampled from a male donor with prostate cancer. J is TRBJ1-5 and V is TRBV6-2 or TRBV6-3; the D is unclear. The CDR3 protein is CASSQSGFNQPQHF. CDR3 DNA sequence: TGTGCCAGCAGCCAAAGCGGCTTCAATCAGCCCCAGCATTTT.